Detailed here is one T cell receptor (beta chain). Its target is unknown. The record originates from a study of T cell responses to AZD1222 COVID-19 vaccine. Profiled with immunoSEQ multiplex PCR; TCRdb holds only in-frame clones, not every one. The table records around 100,000 clones, about 87% of them present only once. Study-level results: Repertoire samples came only from after the peak T cell response.

V was pared by 0 bases and J by 1 base, with 4 bases between. CDR3 length: 13 amino acids. CDR1 is SGHDT and CDR2 is YYEEEE in the germline V gene. The sequence was obtained from an adult in good health. This specimen consisted of peripheral blood, obtained on day 0 of AZD1222 vaccination. The rearrangement links TRBV5-6 to TRBJ1-2; D ambiguous. This CDR3 is CASSLAHNYGYTF. CDR3 bases: TGTGCCAGCAGCTTGGCGCATAACTATGGCTACACCTTC.